This TCR beta chain was identified in a study of blood T cells in healthy people across ages. Overall study context: The template switching approach captured approximately one barcoded beta molecule for every two T cells.

Healthy Russian Caucasian donors spanned ages roughly 6 to 90 years. V lost 1 base and J lost 4; bases outside the gene matches: 7. This CDR3 contains 16 residues. Germline V lookup: CDR1 SGHTA, CDR2 FQGNSA. With a J-beta primer mix and a sample-barcoded 5' primer, a second PCR ran about 7 to 11 cycles. TCRdb re-called the 5' RACE reads with MiXCR, one entry per CDR3 protein. The repertoire includes 800,000 or so distinct CDR3 sequences, approximately 67% of them detected once, and 25% to 30% sits in the top ten. Notes on this clonotype: Its antigen is currently unknown.

Study outcomes and limitations: Higher diversity, along with more naive CD4+ cells, distinguished long-lived donors from aged donors.

This TCR came from a man aged 25-45 years in good health. Sequencing was done on a sample of blood. This rearrangement joins TRBV7-2 to TRBJ2-5; 9 nucleotides match TRBD2. The CDR3: CASSLDGGGAGETQYF. In nucleotides, the CDR3 is TGTGCCAGCAGCTTAGACGGCGGGGGGGCGGGAGAGACCCAGTACTTC.